Following are 23 T cell receptor beta chains from one sample sequenced in a study of graft-versus-host responses after intestinal transplantation. These receptors are not linked to any known antigen. Method: immunoSEQ multiplex PCR; TCRdb's copy keeps in-frame clones and lacks some. The profile covers around 67,000 clones, with 90% appearing a single time and less than 5% taken by the ten largest. The specimen comprised unstimulated CD8+ T cells sorted from spleen or lymph node cells, sampled before transplant. Source of these receptors: a human donor who was the organ donor for an intestinal transplant.

The chain links TRBV6-5 to TRBJ1-1; a weak D match, TRBD1 (5 bases). Between the trimmed V and J ends, which lost 5 bases and 1 base, there was a span of 8 bases. The CDR3 consists of 13 residues. Germline CDR1 and CDR2: MNHEY and SVGAGI. CDR3 DNA sequence: TGTGCCAGCAGTAATACAGGGAACACTGAAGCTTTCTTT. Encoded protein: CASSNTGNTEAFF.

The chain links TRBV10-3 to TRBJ2-2; 7 positions match TRBD1. V shed 7 bases and J 2 bases; nucleotides not matched to a gene: 10. This CDR3 contains 16 residues. Per germline, CDR1 ENHRY and CDR2 SYGVKD. The CDR3 reads CAITQGDRDNTGELFF. CDR3 DNA sequence: TGTGCCATCACTCAAGGGGACAGAGATAACACCGGGGAGCTGTTTTTT.

The chain couples TRBV28 to TRBJ2-7, with D tentatively TRBD2 (6 bases). V was shortened by 1 base and J by 0 bases, with 13 bases between the two germline ends. The length of the CDR3 is 16 residues. Per germline, CDR1 MDHEN and CDR2 SYDVKM. CDR3 loop: CASSLSGDQRSYEQYV. In DNA, the CDR3 is TGTGCCAGCAGTTTATCGGGGGACCAACGCTCCTACGAGCAGTACGTC.

The gene calls are TRBV11-2 and TRBJ1-1, with D maybe TRBD1 (6 bases). The CDR3 is 14 residues long. Germline assignment: CDR1 SGHAT and CDR2 FQNNGV. The germline V and J ends were trimmed by 2 bases and 7 bases, with 14 bases remaining between them. CDR3 coding DNA: TGTGCCAGCAGCTTACCCAACAGGGCCGATGAAGCTTTCTTT. It is translated as CASSLPNRADEAFF.

The rearrangement joins TRBV27 to TRBJ1-4, with D unclear. Trimming left V 4 bases short and J 8 bases short, with 11 bases between. The CDR3 runs 13 residues. Germline-derived CDR1 and CDR2 are MNHEY and SMNVEV (reference sequence). This CDR3 is CASSSEGQEKLFF. The CDR3 bases are TGTGCCAGCAGTTCTGAGGGCCAGGAAAAACTGTTTTTT.

The chain is built from TRBV19 and TRBJ2-1; possible D gene TRBD2, 5 bases. The CDR3 extends over 14 amino acids. CDR1 is LNHDA, CDR2 SQIVND, per germline (reference sequence). With 1 base removed from V and 2 bases from J, the gap between germline ends came to 6 bases. In nucleotides, the CDR3 is TGTGCCAGTAGTATAGCACTAGCCTACAATGAGCAGTTCTTC. It specifies CASSIALAYNEQFF.

The DNA for the CDR3 is TGTGCCAGCAGTGAAGTGTGGACAGGGAATGCCGGGGAGCTGTTTTTT. It is translated as CASSEVWTGNAGELFF. The chain is built from TRBV2 and TRBJ2-2, with 8 nucleotides matching TRBD1. Looked up from germline, CDR1 is SNHLY and CDR2 is FYNNEI. Germline trimming cut 1 base from V and 6 bases from J; bases unmatched to any gene: 7. The CDR3 is 16 amino acids.

The V gene is TRBV6-6, the J gene TRBJ2-1; D is ambiguous. This CDR3 has 12 amino acids. V lost 2 bases and J 8 bases, leaving 7 bases between the germline ends. Germline V gives CDR1 MNHNY, CDR2 SVGAGI (reference sequence). CDR3 nucleotides: TGTGCCAGCAGTTACGGTACGGATGAGCAGTTCTTC. Translated: CASSYGTDEQFF.

This clone was seen only a few times. The chain has TRBV6-4 and TRBJ2-2, with 7 bases identical to TRBD2. Germline CDR1 and CDR2: MRHNA and SNTAGT. V was clipped by 6 bases and J by 7 bases; unmatched bases: 5. The CDR3 spans 13 residues. CDR3 residues: CASRGLSNGELFF. The CDR3 DNA follows: TGTGCCAGCAGGGGACTATCTAACGGGGAGCTGTTTTTT.

The rearrangement uses TRBV27 and TRBJ2-3, with D perhaps TRBD2 (6 bases). Germline CDR1 and CDR2: MNHEY and SMNVEV (reference sequence). The CDR3 extends over 16 amino acids. V was clipped by 2 bases and J by 2 bases, with 14 bases between them. Here the CDR3 DNA reads TGTGCCAGCAGTTTAAGGGGCGGGGTATTCACAGATACGCAGTATTTT. This encodes CASSLRGGVFTDTQYF.

The rearrangement joins TRBV7-2 to TRBJ2-5, with 8 bases identical to TRBD2. The J segment lost 2 bases and the V segment lost 5 bases, leaving 13 bases of the junction unmatched. This CDR3 is built from 17 residues. CDR1 is SGHTA, CDR2 FQGNSA, per germline. The CDR3 region is CASSGRGWRGAQETQYF. CDR3 DNA sequence: TGTGCCAGCAGCGGAAGGGGGTGGCGGGGGGCACAAGAGACCCAGTACTTC.

Notes on this clone: Other DNA sequences from this sample encode an identical CDR3 as well. The chain carries TRBV9 and TRBJ2-2, with a possible D match to TRBD2 (6 bases). CDR1 and CDR2 from the germline V gene are SGDLS and YYNGEE. With 2 bases removed from V and 0 bases from J, the gap between germline ends came to 8 bases. The CDR3 covers 15 residues. Here the CDR3 reads CASSVGGSNTGELFF. DNA for the CDR3: TGTGCCAGCAGCGTTGGGGGGTCGAACACCGGGGAGCTGTTTTTT.

The gene calls are TRBV28 and TRBJ2-3; tentatively, D is TRBD2 (6 bases). The CDR3 is 14 residues long. V was pared by 7 bases and J by 3 bases, with 14 bases between. The germline V gene has CDR1 MDHEN and CDR2 SYDVKM. CDR3 sequence: CASTRSGVTDTQYF. In DNA, the CDR3 is TGTGCCAGCACTCGATCGGGGGTAACAGATACGCAGTATTTT.

The J gene is TRBJ1-4, the V gene TRBV6-1; D might be TRBD1 (5 bases). V was cut by 4 bases and J by 7 bases, with 13 bases left in between. The CDR3 is 14 residues long. Germline CDR1 MNHNS, CDR2 SASEGT. The CDR3 region is CASSGQGSGEKLFF. The CDR3 nucleotides are TGTGCCAGCAGTGGGCAGGGCTCGGGTGAAAAACTGTTTTTT.

This clone was observed a single time. The rearrangement links TRBV7-6 to TRBJ2-3; D ambiguous. Trimming took off 4 bases at V and 0 bases at J, with 11 bases between the two ends. In germline, CDR1 is SGHVS, CDR2 FNYEAQ. This CDR3 region has 15 residues. The CDR3 region has the DNA TGTGCCAGCAGCTCAGCCGGGTTCAGCACAGATACGCAGTATTTT. Translation: CASSSAGFSTDTQYF.

This clone was picked up a small number of times. V gene TRBV7-9 combines with J gene TRBJ1-5, with D possibly matching TRBD1 (5 bases). Per germline, CDR1 SEHNR and CDR2 FQNEAQ (reference sequence). The CDR3 length is 13 residues. Between the trimmed V and J ends, which lost 6 bases and 4 bases, there was a span of 10 bases. As DNA, the CDR3 is TGTGCCAGCAGAGCCGGGGGGAATCAGCCCCAGCATTTT. Translating it yields CASRAGGNQPQHF. Using reference TRBV7-9 and TRBJ1-5 for the parts outside the CDR3, the full variable domain is DTGVSQNPRHKITKRGQNVTFRCDPISEHNRLYWYRQTLGQGPEFLTYFQNEAQLEKSRLLSDRFSAERPKGSFSTLEIQRTEQGDSAMYLCASRAGGNQPQHFGDGTRLSIL.

The V call is TRBV29-1, the J call TRBJ2-1; TRBD1 might be the D (5 bases). Germline V gene sequence: CDR1 SQVTM, CDR2 ANQGSEA. V lost 7 bases to trimming and J lost 7 bases, with 17 bases between them. This CDR3 is 13 amino acids long. CDR3 loop: CSGGRGLGNEQFF. The CDR3 nucleotides are TGCAGCGGGGGTAGGGGCCTAGGGAATGAGCAGTTCTTC.

This sequence joins TRBV11-2 and TRBJ2-7; D is perhaps TRBD1 (6 bases). The ends were cut back, 0 bases at V and 7 bases at J, with 13 bases in the middle. From germline, CDR1 is SGHAT and CDR2 FQNNGV. This CDR3 is 14 amino acids long. The CDR3 here is CASSLEQGPSEQYV. CDR3 DNA sequence: TGTGCCAGCAGCTTAGAGCAGGGGCCGAGTGAGCAGTACGTC.

The rearrangement links TRBV9 to TRBJ2-5, with D maybe TRBD2 (5 bases). Trimming left V 4 bases short and J 2 bases short, with 12 bases between. This CDR3 contains 14 residues. Germline lookup yields CDR1 SGDLS and CDR2 YYNGEE. CDR3 amino acids: CASSPGGAQETQYF. Written as DNA, the CDR3 is TGTGCCAGCAGCCCCGGAGGAGCGCAAGAGACCCAGTACTTC.

This sequence joins TRBV7-6 and TRBJ2-3; TRBD2 matches at 12 bases. The CDR3 extends over 15 amino acids. Per germline, CDR1 SGHVS and CDR2 FNYEAQ. With V trimmed by 4 bases and J by 7 bases, 6 bases remained unmatched. The CDR3 nucleotides are TGTGCCAGCAGCTCTGGACTAGCGGGGACGTATACGCAGTATTTT. This sequence encodes CASSSGLAGTYTQYF.

The chain combines TRBV4-2 with TRBJ1-4, with 10 positions matching TRBD1. Germline trimming cut 5 bases from V and 2 bases from J; bases unmatched to any gene: 8. The germline V gene encodes CDR1 LGHNA and CDR2 YNFKEQ. The CDR3 is made up of 17 amino acids. The CDR3 reads CASSLDRGVRTNEKLFF. CDR3 DNA: TGTGCCAGCAGCTTGGACAGGGGGGTAAGGACTAATGAAAAACTGTTTTTT.

V gene TRBV2 combines with J gene TRBJ1-1; 8 bases are a match to TRBD1. The V gene's germline CDR1 is SNHLY and CDR2 FYNNEI. This CDR3 is built from 14 residues. Trimming took 2 bases from V and 5 from J; bases not matched to a gene: 4. The CDR3 region is CASSEWTGQTEAFF. The CDR3, as DNA: TGTGCCAGCAGTGAATGGACAGGGCAGACTGAAGCTTTCTTT.

The chain carries TRBV5-5 and TRBJ2-7; D perhaps matches TRBD2 (5 bases). Per germline, CDR1 SGHKS and CDR2 YYEKEE (reference sequence). The CDR3 runs to 14 residues. V was clipped by 1 base and J by 4 bases, with 12 bases between them. CDR3 sequence reads: CASSLSGTSYEQYV. CDR3 in DNA: TGTGCCAGCAGCTTGTCGGGAACATCTTACGAGCAGTACGTC.